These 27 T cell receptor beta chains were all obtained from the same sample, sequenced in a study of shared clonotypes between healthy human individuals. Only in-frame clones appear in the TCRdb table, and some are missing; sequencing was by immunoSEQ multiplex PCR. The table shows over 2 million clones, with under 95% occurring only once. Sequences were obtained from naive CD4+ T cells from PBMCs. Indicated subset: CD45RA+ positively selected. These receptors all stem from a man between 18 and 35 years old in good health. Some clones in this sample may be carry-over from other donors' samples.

CDR3 nucleotide sequence: TGCGCCAGCAGCTTGTCCCGCCATTTATCTAGCGGCCAGGTGAGCCAAGAGACCCAGTACTTC. Amino acids: CASSLSRHLSSGQVSQETQYF. The genes are TRBV5-1 and TRBJ2-5; 7 positions agree with TRBD2. Germline lookup yields CDR1 SGHRS and CDR2 YFSETQ. CDR3 length: 21 residues. V was clipped by 1 base and J by 1 base; unmatched bases: 22.

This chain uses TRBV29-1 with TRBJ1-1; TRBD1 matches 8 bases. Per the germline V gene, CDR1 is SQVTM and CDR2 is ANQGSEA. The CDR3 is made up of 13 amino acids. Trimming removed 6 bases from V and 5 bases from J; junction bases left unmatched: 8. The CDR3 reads CSVQGARRTEAFF. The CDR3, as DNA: TGCAGCGTCCAGGGGGCGCGGAGGACTGAAGCTTTCTTT.

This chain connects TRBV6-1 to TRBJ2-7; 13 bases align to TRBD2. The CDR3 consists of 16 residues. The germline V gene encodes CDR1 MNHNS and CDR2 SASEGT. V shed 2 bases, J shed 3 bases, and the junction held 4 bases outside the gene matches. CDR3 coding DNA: TGTGCCAGCAGTGAATGGAGGACTAGCGGGAGCTACGAGCAGTACTTC. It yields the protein CASSEWRTSGSYEQYF.

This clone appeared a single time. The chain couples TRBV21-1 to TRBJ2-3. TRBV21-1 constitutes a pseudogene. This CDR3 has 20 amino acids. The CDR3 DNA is TGTGCCAGCAGCACTCGGGCCCTACCAAGGTTAGTCATCAGCACAGATACGCAGTATTTT. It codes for CASSTRALPRLVISTDTQYF.

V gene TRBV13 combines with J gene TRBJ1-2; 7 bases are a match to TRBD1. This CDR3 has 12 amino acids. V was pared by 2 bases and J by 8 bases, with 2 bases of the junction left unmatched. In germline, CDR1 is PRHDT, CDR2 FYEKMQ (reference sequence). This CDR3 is CASSLQGGGYTF. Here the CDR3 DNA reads TGTGCCAGCAGCTTACAGGGGGGAGGCTACACCTTC.

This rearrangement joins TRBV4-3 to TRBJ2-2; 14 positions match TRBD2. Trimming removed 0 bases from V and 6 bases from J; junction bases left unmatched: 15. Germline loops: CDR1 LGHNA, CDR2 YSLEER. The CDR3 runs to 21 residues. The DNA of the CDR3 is TGCGCCAGCAGCCAAGAGCCGAGACTAGCGGGAGGGAGGTGGGTTTCCGGGGAGCTGTTTTTT. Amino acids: CASSQEPRLAGGRWVSGELFF.

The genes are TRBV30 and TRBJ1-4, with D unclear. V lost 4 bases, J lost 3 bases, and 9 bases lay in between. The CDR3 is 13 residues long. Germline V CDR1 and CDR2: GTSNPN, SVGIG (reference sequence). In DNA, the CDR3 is TGTGCCTGGACCATAGGCCCTAATGAAAAACTGTTTTTT. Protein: CAWTIGPNEKLFF.

CDR3 region: CASSLGLAGTSGETQYF. The CDR3 DNA sequence: TGCGCCAGCAGCTTGGGACTAGCGGGAACTTCGGGAGAGACCCAGTACTTC. This chain joins TRBV5-1 and TRBJ2-5; 11 positions match TRBD2. The CDR3 length is 17 residues. CDR1 is SGHRS and CDR2 is YFSETQ in the germline V gene. Germline trimming cut 0 bases from V and 4 bases from J; bases unmatched to any gene: 8.

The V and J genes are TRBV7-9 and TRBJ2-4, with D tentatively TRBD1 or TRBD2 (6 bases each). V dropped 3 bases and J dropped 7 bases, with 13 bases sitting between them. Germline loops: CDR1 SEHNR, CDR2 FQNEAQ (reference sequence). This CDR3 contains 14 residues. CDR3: CASSFSTGRNIQYF. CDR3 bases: TGTGCCAGCAGCTTTTCCACAGGGAGGAACATTCAGTACTTC.

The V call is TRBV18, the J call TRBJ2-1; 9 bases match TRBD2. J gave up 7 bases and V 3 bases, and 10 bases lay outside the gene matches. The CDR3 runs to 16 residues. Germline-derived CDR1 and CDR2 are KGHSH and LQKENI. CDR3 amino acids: CASSPVGAGGPNEQFF. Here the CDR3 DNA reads TGTGCCAGCTCACCGGTCGGGGCGGGAGGGCCGAATGAGCAGTTCTTC.

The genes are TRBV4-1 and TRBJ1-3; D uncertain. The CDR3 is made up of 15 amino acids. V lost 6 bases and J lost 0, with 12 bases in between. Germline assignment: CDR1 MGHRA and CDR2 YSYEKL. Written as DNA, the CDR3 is TGCGCCAGCAGTCTCGCGCGGCCCTCTGGAAACACCATATATTTT. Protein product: CASSLARPSGNTIYF.

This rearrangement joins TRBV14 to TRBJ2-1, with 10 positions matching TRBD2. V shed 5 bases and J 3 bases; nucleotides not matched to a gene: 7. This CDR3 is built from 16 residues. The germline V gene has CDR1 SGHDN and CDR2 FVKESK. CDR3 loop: CASSYNSGRNYNEQFF. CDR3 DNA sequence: TGTGCCAGCAGCTACAATAGCGGGAGGAACTACAATGAGCAGTTCTTC.

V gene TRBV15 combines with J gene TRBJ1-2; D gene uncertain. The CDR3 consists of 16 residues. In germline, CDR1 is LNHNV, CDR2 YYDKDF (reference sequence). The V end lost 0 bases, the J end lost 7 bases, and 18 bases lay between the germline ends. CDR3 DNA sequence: TGTGCCACCAGCAGAGATGCTTGGGGAGGAGAGTCTGGCTACACCTTC. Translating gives CATSRDAWGGESGYTF.

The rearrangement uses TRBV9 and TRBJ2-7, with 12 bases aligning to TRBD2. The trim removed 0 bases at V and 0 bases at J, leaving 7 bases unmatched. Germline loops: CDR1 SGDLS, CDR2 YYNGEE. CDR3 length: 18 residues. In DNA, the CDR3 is TGTGCCAGCAGCGTAGCTACTAGCGGGGGGACCTTCTCCTACGAGCAGTACTTC. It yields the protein CASSVATSGGTFSYEQYF.

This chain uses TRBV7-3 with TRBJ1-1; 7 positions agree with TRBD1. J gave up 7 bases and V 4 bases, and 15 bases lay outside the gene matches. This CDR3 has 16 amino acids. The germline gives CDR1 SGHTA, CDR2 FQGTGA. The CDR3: CASSSRSGTVTGEAFF. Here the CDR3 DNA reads TGTGCCAGCAGCTCCAGATCAGGGACAGTCACCGGTGAAGCTTTCTTT.

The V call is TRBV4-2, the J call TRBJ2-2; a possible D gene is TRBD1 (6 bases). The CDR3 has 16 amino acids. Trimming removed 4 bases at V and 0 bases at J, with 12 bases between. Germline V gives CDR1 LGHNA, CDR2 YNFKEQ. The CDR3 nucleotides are TGTGCCAGCAGCCCGAAGGGGGACCCGAACACCGGGGAGCTGTTTTTT. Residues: CASSPKGDPNTGELFF.

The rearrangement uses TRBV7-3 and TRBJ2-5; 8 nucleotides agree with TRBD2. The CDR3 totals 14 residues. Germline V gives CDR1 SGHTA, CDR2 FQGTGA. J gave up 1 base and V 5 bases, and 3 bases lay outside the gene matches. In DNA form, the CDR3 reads TGTGCCAGCAGCCTACTAGCGGTCCAAGAGACCCAGTACTTC. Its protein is CASSLLAVQETQYF.

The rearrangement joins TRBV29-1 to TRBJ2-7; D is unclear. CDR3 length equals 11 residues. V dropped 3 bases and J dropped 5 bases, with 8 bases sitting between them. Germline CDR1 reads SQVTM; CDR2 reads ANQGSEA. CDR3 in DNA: TGCAGCGTTGAGAACGGCGACGAGCAGTACTTC. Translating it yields CSVENGDEQYF.

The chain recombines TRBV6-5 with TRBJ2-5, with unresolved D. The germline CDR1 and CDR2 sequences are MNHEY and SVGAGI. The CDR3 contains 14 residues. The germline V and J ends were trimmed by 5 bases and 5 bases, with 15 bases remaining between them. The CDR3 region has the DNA TGTGCCAGCAGTGTCAGGATTCCCGGGGAGACCCAGTACTTC. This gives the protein CASSVRIPGETQYF.

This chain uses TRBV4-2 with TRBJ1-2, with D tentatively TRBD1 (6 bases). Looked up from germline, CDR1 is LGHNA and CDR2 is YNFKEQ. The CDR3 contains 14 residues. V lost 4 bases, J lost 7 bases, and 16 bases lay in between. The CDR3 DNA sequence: TGTGCCAGCAGCCCTGGGGGCGCGGCGCGTGGCTACACCTTC. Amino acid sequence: CASSPGGAARGYTF.

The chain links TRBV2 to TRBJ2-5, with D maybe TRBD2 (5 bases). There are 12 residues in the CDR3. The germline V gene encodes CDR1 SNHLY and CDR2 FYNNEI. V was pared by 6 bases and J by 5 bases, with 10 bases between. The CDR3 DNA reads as TGTGCCAGCAGGTGGGAGTCGGAGACCCAGTACTTC. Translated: CASRWESETQYF.

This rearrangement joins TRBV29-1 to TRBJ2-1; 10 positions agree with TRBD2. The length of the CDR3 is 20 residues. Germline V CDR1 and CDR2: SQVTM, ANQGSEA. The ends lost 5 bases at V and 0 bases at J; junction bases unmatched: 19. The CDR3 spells CSVTSGRAELSDLSYNEQFF. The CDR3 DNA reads TGCAGCGTTACGAGCGGGAGGGCCGAGTTGTCGGACCTCTCCTACAATGAGCAGTTCTTC.

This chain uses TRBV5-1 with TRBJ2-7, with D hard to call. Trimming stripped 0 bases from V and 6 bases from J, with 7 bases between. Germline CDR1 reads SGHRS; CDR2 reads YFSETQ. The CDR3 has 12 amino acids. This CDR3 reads CASSLDWGEQYF. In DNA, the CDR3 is TGCGCCAGCAGCTTGGATTGGGGCGAGCAGTACTTC.

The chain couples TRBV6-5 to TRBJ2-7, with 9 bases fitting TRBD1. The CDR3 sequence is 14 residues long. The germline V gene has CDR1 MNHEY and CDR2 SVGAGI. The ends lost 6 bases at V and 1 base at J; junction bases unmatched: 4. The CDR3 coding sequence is TGTGCCAGCAGGACCGGGACAGGGTCCTACGAGCAGTACTTC. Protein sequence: CASRTGTGSYEQYF.

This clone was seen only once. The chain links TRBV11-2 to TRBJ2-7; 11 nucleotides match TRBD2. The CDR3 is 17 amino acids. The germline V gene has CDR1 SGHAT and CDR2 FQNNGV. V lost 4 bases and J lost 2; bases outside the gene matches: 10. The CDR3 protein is CASSSPASGRRTYEQYF. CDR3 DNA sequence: TGTGCCAGCAGCTCACCCGCTAGCGGGAGGAGGACCTACGAGCAGTACTTC.

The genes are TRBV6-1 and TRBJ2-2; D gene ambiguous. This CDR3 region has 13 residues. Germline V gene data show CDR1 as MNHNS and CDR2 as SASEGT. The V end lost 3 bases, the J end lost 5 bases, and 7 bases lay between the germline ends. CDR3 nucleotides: TGTGCCAGCAGTGAGTGGCTGACCGGGGAGCTGTTTTTT. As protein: CASSEWLTGELFF.

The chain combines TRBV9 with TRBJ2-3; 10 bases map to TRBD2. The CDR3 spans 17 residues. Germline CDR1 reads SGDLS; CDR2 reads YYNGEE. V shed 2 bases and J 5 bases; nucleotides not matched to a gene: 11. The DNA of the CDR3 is TGTGCCAGCAGCGTCCGAAGCGGGAGGGCCAAGGTAGATACGCAGTATTTT. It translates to CASSVRSGRAKVDTQYF.